This is a list of T cell receptor beta chains from one sample in a study of blood T cell repertoires in COVID-19. TCRdb's copy holds only in-frame clones and misses some; the assay was immunoSEQ multiplex PCR. There are more than 150,000 clones in the sample; 82% occur only once, and around 5.2% lies in the top ten. The material sequenced was peripheral blood. These receptors were taken from a woman in her 30s with acute or convalescent COVID-19. The conserved cysteine and the conserved F or W are not part of the CDR3 here. The listing skips clone size in some rows; elsewhere it reads once, few, many or a size class.

CDR3: ASSGPGSTEAF; V: TRBV27; J: TRBJ1-1; size: .
CDR3: ASSGRTSNQPQH; V: TRBV6-5; J: TRBJ1-5; size: .
CDR3: ASSQDQGRGDSYGYT; V: TRBV4-2; J: TRBJ1-2; size: .
CDR3: ASSFGRGGPGDTQY; V: TRBV5-1; J: TRBJ2-3; size: .
CDR3: ASSVSAGNSPLH; V: TRBV6-4; J: TRBJ1-6; size: .
CDR3: ASSIAGGLSNEQF; V: TRBV19; J: TRBJ2-1; size: .
CDR3: ASRERDRSNTEAF; V: TRBV19; J: TRBJ1-1; size: .
CDR3: ATSRDRGANTEAF; V: TRBV15; J: TRBJ1-1; size: many
CDR3: ASSYSPTWGVHNEQF; V: TRBV6-2/TRBV6-3; J: TRBJ2-1; size: .
CDR3: ASSLGSAGVFDEQF; V: TRBV11-3; J: TRBJ2-1; size: few
CDR3: ASSTGGPYEQY; V: TRBV28; J: TRBJ2-7; size: few
CDR3: ASSPHKTGEETQY; V: TRBV27; J: TRBJ2-5; size: .
CDR3: ASSLTASGGGDTQY; V: TRBV7-3; J: TRBJ2-3; size: .
CDR3: SVGASGSGGDTQY; V: TRBV29-1; J: TRBJ2-3; size: .
CDR3: ASRRGLNEQY; V: TRBV27; J: TRBJ2-7; size: .
CDR3: SVTTSSYEQY; V: TRBV29-1; J: TRBJ2-7; size: many
CDR3: AITGGAMNTGELF; V: TRBV10-3; J: TRBJ2-2; size: .
CDR3: ASSMTGNREKLF; V: TRBV5-1; J: TRBJ1-4; size: .
CDR3: ASSLSRGVGNQPQH; V: TRBV27; J: TRBJ1-5; size: .
CDR3: ASSVTSTVYEQY; V: TRBV28; J: TRBJ2-7; size: .
CDR3: ASSRDRGTEAF; V: TRBV3-1/TRBV3-2; J: TRBJ1-1; size: .
CDR3: ASSLLDSSGYT; V: TRBV2; J: TRBJ1-2; size: .
CDR3: ASSDLTRTGEGHLH; V: TRBV6-1; J: TRBJ1-6; size: .
CDR3: ASTTTSSGGTGEF; V: TRBV7-2; J: TRBJ2-1; size: few
CDR3: ASSLGDRHGYT; V: TRBV27; J: TRBJ1-2; size: .
CDR3: ASRFGVISNQPQH; V: TRBV19; J: TRBJ1-5; size: .
CDR3: ASKGRGEKLF; V: TRBV27; J: TRBJ1-4; size: .
CDR3: ASSQDDRVNTEAF; V: TRBV4-1; J: TRBJ1-1; size: .